The rows below give T cell receptor beta chains drawn from one sample of a study of beta chain features in type 1 diabetes. The data were produced by immunoSEQ multiplex PCR, yet TCRdb's version contains in-frame clones alone and is incomplete. The profile covers hundreds of thousands of clones, with roughly a sixth appearing a single time and 0.02% to 0.025% taken by the ten largest. Specimen: naive CD4+ T cells from blood. The receptors stem from a woman aged 18-29 years in good health. The CDR3 runs from the conserved cysteine through the conserved F or W. Fields, in order: J gene, clone size, D gene, V gene, CDR3 protein, CDR3 DNA. The D gene is left open where the match is weak. Clone size is shown for a subset of rows, as once, few, many or a class of expanded clone.

>TRBJ2-7|NA|TRBD2|TRBV7-9
CASSLGASGNYEQYF
TGTGCCAGCAGCCTAGGGGCTAGCGGGAATTACGAGCAGTACTTC
>TRBJ2-7|NA|TRBD1|TRBV10-3
CAISDLTTGSIHEQYF
TGTGCCATCAGTGACCTGACGACAGGGAGCATACACGAGCAGTACTTC
>TRBJ2-5|few|TRBD1|TRBV15
CATSSSFGTGETQYF
TGTGCCACCAGCAGTTCCTTCGGGACAGGAGAGACCCAGTACTTC
>TRBJ1-2|NA|NA|TRBV6-6
CASKDRGAYGYTF
TGTGCCAGCAAAGATCGAGGGGCCTATGGCTACACCTTC
>TRBJ2-5|NA|TRBD2|TRBV7-9
CASSLSGGETQYF
TGTGCCAGCAGCTTATCGGGGGGTGAGACCCAGTACTTC
>TRBJ2-1|NA|TRBD1|TRBV7-9
CASSLAYRTGLNNEQFF
TGTGCCAGCAGCTTAGCGTACCGGACAGGGTTGAACAATGAGCAGTTCTTC
>TRBJ2-3|NA|TRBD2|TRBV19
CASRLGGRTDTQYF
TGTGCCAGTAGGCTTGGCGGGAGGACAGATACGCAGTATTTT
>TRBJ2-5|once|NA|TRBV6-5
CASTPGGRGTQYF
TGTGCCAGCACTCCCGGGGGACGCGGGACACAGTACTTC
>TRBJ2-6|NA|NA|TRBV6-5
CASSPQYSGANVLTF
TGTGCCAGCAGTCCCCAGTACTCTGGGGCCAACGTCCTGACTTTC
>TRBJ2-2|NA|TRBD2|TRBV18
CASSPILALATSGHTGELFF
TGTGCCAGCTCACCAATTCTGGCCTTAGCGACTAGCGGGCACACCGGGGAGCTGTTTTTT
>TRBJ1-4|NA|TRBD1|TRBV10-3
CAISETRTGGRKKLFF
TGTGCCATCAGTGAGACCAGGACAGGGGGCAGGAAAAAACTGTTTTTT
>TRBJ2-5|NA|NA|TRBV5-1
CASGRLGQETQYF
TGCGCCAGCGGCAGACTGGGCCAAGAGACCCAGTACTTC
>TRBJ2-7|few|NA|TRBV15
CATSKARGTSSYEQYF
TGTGCCACCAGCAAGGCCCGGGGTACAAGCTCCTACGAGCAGTACTTC
>TRBJ2-3|NA|NA|TRBV7-6
CASSRRAGGTDTQYF
TGTGCCAGCAGCAGAAGAGCGGGTGGCACAGATACGCAGTATTTT
>TRBJ2-7|NA|TRBD2|TRBV28
CASSLTRTSGYEQYF
TGTGCCAGCAGTTTAACTCGTACTAGCGGCTACGAGCAGTACTTC
>TRBJ2-5|NA|NA|TRBV7-2
CASSQGHGGGVEETQYF
TGCGCCAGCAGCCAAGGTCATGGCGGCGGCGTAGAAGAGACCCAGTACTTC
>TRBJ2-2|many|NA|TRBV5-4
CASSRGTANTGELFF
TGTGCCAGCAGCCGAGGGACGGCGAACACCGGGGAGCTGTTTTTT
>TRBJ2-7|NA|NA|TRBV28
CASRSQGYEQYF
TGTGCCAGCAGATCACAGGGTTACGAGCAGTACTTC
>TRBJ2-5|few|NA|TRBV7-8
CASTALRDWARWRTNGETQYF
TGTGCCAGCACCGCCCTGCGGGATTGGGCCAGATGGAGGACCAACGGGGAGACCCAGTACTTC
>TRBJ1-1|few|NA|TRBV21-1
CASSKGGRDGAFF
TGTGCCAGCAGCAAAGGGGGTAGGGATGGAGCTTTCTTT
>TRBJ1-5|few|NA|TRBV18
CASSPQVRGSNQPQHF
TGTGCCAGCTCACCGCAGGTCAGGGGCTCCAATCAGCCCCAGCATTTT
>TRBJ2-3|NA|TRBD1|TRBV28
CATQTGGLDTQYF
TGTGCCACCCAAACAGGGGGTTTGGATACGCAGTATTTT
>TRBJ2-3|few|NA|TRBV5-1
CASSLAVSLDTQYF
TGCGCCAGCAGCTTGGCCGTTTCCCTAGATACGCAGTATTTT
>TRBJ1-4|NA|NA|TRBV28
CASSFIRNNEKLFF
TGTGCCAGCAGTTTTATCAGGAATAATGAAAAACTGTTTTTT
>TRBJ1-5|NA|NA|TRBV19
CASRQGFPNQPQHF
TGTGCCAGTAGACAGGGATTCCCCAATCAGCCCCAGCATTTT
>TRBJ1-2|few|NA|TRBV13
CASSPRPGPNYGYTF
TGTGCCAGCAGCCCCCGCCCGGGACCGAACTATGGCTACACCTTC
>TRBJ2-1|NA|NA|TRBV6-5
CASSYGGGTLYNEQFF
TGTGCCAGCAGTTACGGGGGCGGTACTCTCTACAATGAGCAGTTCTTC
>TRBJ2-1|NA|TRBD2|TRBV2
CASSPATSGRAVEQFF
TGTGCCAGCAGCCCCGCCACAAGCGGGAGGGCCGTTGAGCAGTTCTTC
>TRBJ1-1|NA|NA|TRBV28
CASSPAFMVRPTEAFF
TGTGCCAGCTCCCCGGCGTTTATGGTCAGACCGACTGAAGCTTTCTTT
>TRBJ2-2|NA|NA|TRBV28
CASTPGQPTGELFF
TGTGCCAGCACCCCGGGACAACCCACCGGGGAGCTGTTTTTT
>TRBJ1-4|few|TRBD1|TRBV4-2
CASSQMGQVTVGNEKLFF
TGTGCCAGCAGCCAAATGGGACAGGTTACCGTCGGTAATGAAAAACTGTTTTTT
>TRBJ2-5|few|TRBD1|TRBV5-4
CASSRDSQETQYF
TGTGCCAGCAGCCGGGACAGCCAAGAGACCCAGTACTTC
>TRBJ2-3|few|NA|TRBV13
CASSSRLPADTQYF
TGTGCCAGCAGCTCACGTCTCCCCGCAGATACGCAGTATTTT
>TRBJ1-1|few|NA|TRBV7-2
CASSLDRNTEAFF
TGTGCCAGCAGCTTAGATCGGAACACTGAAGCTTTCTTT
>TRBJ2-5|NA|NA|TRBV9
CASSTTGSSPETQYF
TGTGCCAGCAGTACCACAGGTTCCTCCCCAGAGACCCAGTACTTC
>TRBJ2-7|NA|TRBD1|TRBV9
CASSNPGTGVSYEQYF
TGTGCCAGCTCAAATCCCGGGACAGGGGTCTCCTACGAGCAGTACTTC
>TRBJ1-2|few|NA|TRBV7-2
CASSQGTEYGYTF
TGTGCCAGCAGCCAAGGGACTGAGTATGGCTACACCTTC
>TRBJ2-7|once|NA|TRBV7-2
CASSLPGLYEQYF
TGTGCCAGCAGCCTGCCGGGTCTTTACGAGCAGTACTTC
>TRBJ2-1|NA|TRBD2|TRBV28
CASAALGGSSYNEQFF
TGTGCCAGCGCGGCCTTGGGCGGGAGCTCCTACAATGAGCAGTTCTTC
>TRBJ2-3|NA|NA|TRBV4-2
CASSQDLVPSSTDTQYF
TGTGCCAGCAGCCAAGATCTGGTCCCTTCCAGCACAGATACGCAGTATTTT
>TRBJ2-1|NA|NA|TRBV10-3
CAISDSTRFSYNEQFF
TGTGCCATCAGTGACTCAACTAGATTTTCCTACAATGAGCAGTTCTTC
>TRBJ2-7|few|TRBD2|TRBV7-9
CASSPHTSGRIYEQYF
TGTGCCAGCAGCCCACATACTAGCGGGAGAATCTACGAGCAGTACTTC
>TRBJ1-1|NA|NA|TRBV7-2
CASNQRNTEAFF
TGTGCCAGCAACCAGAGGAACACTGAAGCTTTCTTT
>TRBJ1-1|NA|TRBD1|TRBV6-6
CASSPRDRGNTEAFF
TGTGCCAGCAGTCCCCGGGACAGGGGGAACACTGAAGCTTTCTTT
>TRBJ2-3|NA|NA|TRBV29-1
CSVEFPGTDTQYF
TGCAGCGTTGAATTTCCTGGCACAGATACGCAGTATTTT
>TRBJ2-5|NA|TRBD1|TRBV18
CASSPRTGRGQETQYF
TGTGCCAGCTCACCTCGGACAGGGCGGGGACAAGAGACCCAGTACTTC
>TRBJ1-1|few|NA|TRBV7-3
CASSPGPSELAFF
TGTGCCAGCAGCCCGGGACCGTCTGAGTTAGCTTTCTTT
>TRBJ1-2|few|NA|TRBV5-6
CASGATGFGYTF
TGTGCCAGCGGCGCTACGGGATTTGGCTACACCTTC
>TRBJ2-6|NA|TRBD1|TRBV29-1
CSVGDRGLSGANVLTF
TGCAGCGTTGGAGACAGGGGACTGTCTGGGGCCAACGTCCTGACTTTC
>TRBJ2-6|few|NA|TRBV5-4
CASSLPLRQSGANVLTF
TGTGCCAGCAGCTTGCCCCTTAGACAGTCTGGGGCCAACGTCCTGACTTTC
>TRBJ1-5|few|TRBD1|TRBV7-9
CASSLGQGAGQPQHF
TGTGCCAGCAGCTTAGGGCAGGGGGCTGGACAGCCCCAGCATTTT
>TRBJ2-3|NA|TRBD2|TRBV29-1
CSAQAGSADTQYF
TGCAGCGCTCAAGCGGGATCAGCAGATACGCAGTATTTT
>TRBJ1-2|NA|NA|TRBV5-1
CASSPPLRGDGYTF
TGCGCCAGCAGCCCCCCCTTGAGGGGAGATGGCTACACCTTC